The 27 T cell receptor beta chains below were found in one sample sequenced in a study of cytomegalovirus exposure and HLA in healthy donors. Primers: 60 Vbeta forward and 13 Jbeta reverse. Clones were read by immunoSEQ multiplex PCR, and TCRdb kept only the in-frame ones, dropping some. The sample includes over 150,000 clones, around 81% of them seen just once. The sample consisted of PBMCs. Source of these receptors: a woman between 50 and 59 years old in good health and CMV-seronegative.

This clone was counted once. The chain has TRBV7-9 and TRBJ2-2, with D unresolved. Germline V gene sequence: CDR1 SEHNR, CDR2 FQNEAQ (reference sequence). V was pared by 5 bases and J by 4 bases, with 11 bases between. CDR3 length: 14 amino acids. CDR3 residues: CASSLLYGTGELFF. For the CDR3, the DNA is TGTGCCAGCAGCCTGCTTTACGGCACCGGGGAGCTGTTTTTT.

The chain joins TRBV5-6 to TRBJ1-1; 8 bases are a match to TRBD1. CDR1 is SGHDT and CDR2 is YYEEEE in the germline V gene. This CDR3 has 14 amino acids. Unmatched junction bases numbered 6, after V lost 4 bases and J lost 4 bases. Here the CDR3 reads CASSPGQGVTEAFF. As DNA, the CDR3 is TGTGCCAGCAGCCCAGGACAGGGTGTCACTGAAGCTTTCTTT.

The rearrangement joins TRBV7-9 to TRBJ2-3; 12 positions match TRBD2. V gave up 5 bases and J gave up 2 bases; unmatched junction bases: 8. From germline, CDR1 is SEHNR and CDR2 FQNEAQ (reference sequence). The CDR3 is 17 residues long. In DNA, the CDR3 is TGTGCCAGCAGCCTTTGGACTAGCGGGACCCCCACAGATACGCAGTATTTT. Translating it yields CASSLWTSGTPTDTQYF.

The rearrangement joins TRBV25-1 to TRBJ2-1; 13 bases line up with TRBD2. Germline-derived CDR1 and CDR2 are MGHDK and SYGVNS. The CDR3 consists of 13 residues. Trimming cost V 8 bases and J 6 bases; bases outside gene matches: 1. CDR3: CASGLAGVNEQFF. CDR3 bases: TGTGCCAGCGGACTAGCGGGGGTCAATGAGCAGTTCTTC. Together with reference TRBV25-1 and TRBJ2-1, the CDR3 gives the full variable domain: EADIYQTPRYLVIGTGKKITLECSQTMGHDKMYWYQQDPGMELHLIHYSYGVNSTEKGDLSSESTVSRIRTEHFPLTLESARPSHTSQYLCASGLAGVNEQFFGPGTRLTVL.

The chain uses TRBV7-9 and TRBJ1-2; a possible D gene is TRBD1 (5 bases). The CDR3 loop spans 13 amino acids. CDR1 is SEHNR, CDR2 FQNEAQ, per germline (reference sequence). V dropped 5 bases and J dropped 5 bases, with 12 bases sitting between them. The chain's CDR3 is CASSHNDRYGYTF. In DNA, the CDR3 is TGTGCCAGCAGCCATAATGACAGATATGGCTACACCTTC.

This clone was seen only once. V and J are TRBV4-3 and TRBJ2-7; 7 nucleotides agree with TRBD2. The V segment lost 4 bases and the J segment 0 bases; nucleotides outside the gene matches: 6. Germline CDR1 is LGHNA and CDR2 is YSLEER. CDR3 length equals 15 residues. The DNA of the CDR3 is TGCGCCAGCAGCCTCATTCTAGCGGACTCCTACGAGCAGTACTTC. Its translation is CASSLILADSYEQYF.

The chain joins TRBV28 to TRBJ2-3; 7 bases are a match to TRBD1. The CDR3 loop spans 14 amino acids. V trimming: 6 bases; J trimming: 0 bases; junction bases outside the gene matches: 3. The germline CDR1 and CDR2 sequences are MDHEN and SYDVKM. The CDR3 bases are TGTGCCAGCAGCCGGGACAGTAGCACAGATACGCAGTATTTT. Translated, it gives CASSRDSSTDTQYF.

The CDR3 DNA follows: TGCGCCAGCAGCCCCTCCCTCATAGATCCTGAGTATTTT. Residues: CASSPSLIDPEYF. The chain links TRBV4-1 to TRBJ2-3; D is undetermined. From germline, CDR1 is MGHRA and CDR2 YSYEKL. The CDR3 has 13 residues. With 4 bases removed from V and 13 bases from J, the gap between germline ends came to 18 bases.

The gene calls are TRBV2 and TRBJ1-5; possible D gene TRBD1, 6 bases. Trimming took 10 bases from V and 4 from J, leaving 17 bases between them. This CDR3 region has 14 residues. CDR1 is SNHLY and CDR2 is FYNNEI in the germline V gene. The CDR3 protein is CATSRSRGNQPQHF. For the CDR3, the DNA is TGTGCCACTTCTCGTTCTAGGGGGAATCAGCCCCAGCATTTT.

The chain carries TRBV11-2 and TRBJ2-7; tentatively, D is TRBD2 (6 bases). The CDR3 loop spans 15 amino acids. Trimming cost V 5 bases and J 4 bases, with 18 bases left between them. CDR1 and CDR2 (germline): SGHAT, FQNNGV. CDR3 nucleotides: TGTGCCAGCAGCCCGTGGGTAGCGGTCTCTTACGAGCAGTACTTC. Its translation is CASSPWVAVSYEQYF.

The chain couples TRBV5-6 to TRBJ1-1; D call uncertain. The V end lost 0 bases, the J end lost 5 bases, and 8 bases lay between the germline ends. The CDR3 is made up of 13 amino acids. The germline CDR1 and CDR2 sequences are SGHDT and YYEEEE. The CDR3 DNA is TGTGCCAGCAGCTTGGCGGCGGCTACTGAAGCTTTCTTT. Protein sequence: CASSLAAATEAFF.

The count of this clone is one. Other DNA sequences within the sample encode an identical CDR3. The CDR3 DNA is TGTGCCAGCAGTTACTCGGACAGGGGAGGCTATGGCTACACCTTC. Amino acid sequence: CASSYSDRGGYGYTF. The chain links TRBV6-5 to TRBJ1-2, with 9 bases that match TRBD1. Germline values: CDR1 MNHEY, CDR2 SVGAGI. V was clipped by 0 bases and J by 4 bases; unmatched bases: 3. The CDR3 has 15 residues.

The V and J genes are TRBV12-5 and TRBJ2-1; possibly TRBD1 for D (6 bases). This CDR3 has 17 residues. The V and J ends lost 1 base and 0 bases respectively, with 13 bases between them. Germline V CDR1 and CDR2: LGHNT, FRNRAP. CDR3 residues: CASGLGTAPSSYNEQFF. CDR3 bases: TGTGCTAGTGGTTTGGGGACAGCTCCTAGCTCCTACAATGAGCAGTTCTTC. Looking up the rest from reference TRBV12-5 and TRBJ2-1 gives the full variable domain: DARVTQTPRHKVTEMGQEVTMRCQPILGHNTVFWYRQTMMQGLELLAYFRNRAPLDDSGMPKDRFSAEMPDATLATLKIQPSEPRDSAVYFCASGLGTAPSSYNEQFFGPGTRLTVL.

The V and J genes are TRBV10-3 and TRBJ2-2; 9 positions agree with TRBD1. V trimming: 6 bases; J trimming: 4 bases; junction bases outside the gene matches: 6. Germline values: CDR1 ENHRY, CDR2 SYGVKD. The CDR3 loop spans 15 amino acids. The CDR3 loop reads CAISPTTGGTGELFF. The DNA of the CDR3 is TGTGCCATCAGCCCGACGACAGGGGGCACCGGGGAGCTGTTTTTT.

This clone was counted a single time. J is TRBJ2-3 and V is TRBV18; TRBD1 aligns across 11 bases. This CDR3 has 14 residues. The J segment lost 6 bases and the V segment lost 6 bases, leaving 5 bases of the junction unmatched. The V gene's germline CDR1 is KGHSH and CDR2 LQKENI. In nucleotides, the CDR3 is TGTGCCAGCTCTCTGGACAGGGGGCTGGATACGCAGTATTTT. Translated: CASSLDRGLDTQYF.

In its sample, this clone was seen once. J is TRBJ2-1 and V is TRBV9; TRBD2 is a possible D gene (7 bases). V was clipped by 3 bases and J by 6 bases, with 16 bases between them. The CDR3 is made up of 15 amino acids. Germline CDR1 reads SGDLS; CDR2 reads YYNGEE. Here the CDR3 reads CASSAYWGGANEQFF. CDR3 sequence (DNA): TGTGCCAGCAGCGCCTATTGGGGGGGGGCCAATGAGCAGTTCTTC.

The chain couples TRBV7-9 to TRBJ2-4; TRBD1 matches 7 bases. The CDR3 runs to 14 residues. The V gene's germline CDR1 is SEHNR and CDR2 FQNEAQ (reference sequence). The trim removed 3 bases at V and 8 bases at J, leaving 7 bases unmatched. The CDR3 coding sequence is TGTGCCAGCAGCTTCGTAGGGGGCAGTGACATTCAGTACTTC. This encodes CASSFVGGSDIQYF.

To note about this clone: One end of the junction does not line up with germline, which may come from a read error. This sample also contains other DNA sequences that code for the same CDR3. The chain uses TRBV5-6 and TRBJ2-7; either TRBD1 or TRBD2 may fit D (5 bases each). CDR1 and CDR2 from the germline V gene are SGHDT and YYEEEE. This CDR3 spans 13 amino acids. CDR3 protein: CASSLGRSYEQYF. The CDR3 bases are TGTGCAAGCAGCTTGGGACGGAGTTACGAGCAGTACTTC.

V and J are TRBV6-1 and TRBJ1-5, with D hard to call. The CDR3 is 15 residues long. Looked up from germline, CDR1 is MNHNS and CDR2 is SASEGT. The V and J ends lost 4 bases and 2 bases respectively, with 12 bases between them. The CDR3: CASSAQQNRNQPQHF. CDR3 coding DNA: TGTGCCAGCAGTGCCCAACAGAACCGCAATCAGCCCCAGCATTTT.

V is TRBV11-2 and J is TRBJ2-7; 7 bases fit TRBD1. V was pared by 3 bases and J by 3 bases, with 8 bases of the junction left unmatched. Germline values: CDR1 SGHAT, CDR2 FQNNGV. CDR3 length equals 15 residues. CDR3 sequence reads: CASSFTGANFYEQYF. The CDR3, as DNA: TGTGCCAGCAGCTTTACAGGGGCTAACTTCTACGAGCAGTACTTC.

The chain links TRBV4-2 to TRBJ2-5, with D perhaps matching TRBD2 (5 bases). The V end lost 0 bases, the J end lost 1 base, and 6 bases lay between the germline ends. The CDR3 totals 14 residues. Germline V lookup: CDR1 LGHNA, CDR2 YNFKEQ. CDR3 sequence reads: CASSQERGQETQYF. DNA for the CDR3: TGTGCCAGCAGCCAAGAACGGGGCCAAGAGACCCAGTACTTC.

This rearrangement joins TRBV7-9 to TRBJ2-7; D perhaps matches TRBD2 (5 bases). Germline CDR1 and CDR2: SEHNR and FQNEAQ (reference sequence). V was pared by 5 bases and J by 2 bases, with 13 bases between. CDR3 length equals 14 residues. The CDR3 DNA follows: TGTGCCAGCAGCCACTGGAACGGGGCCTACGAGCAGTACTTC. This codes for CASSHWNGAYEQYF.

The sample holds a few counts of this clone. This rearrangement joins TRBV11-2 to TRBJ2-6, with D possibly TRBD2 on 5 matching bases. Germline CDR1 is SGHAT and CDR2 is FQNNGV. The CDR3 sequence is 15 residues long. The V end lost 5 bases, the J end lost 0 bases, and 8 bases lay between the germline ends. CDR3 residues: CASSPGSSGANVLTF. For the CDR3, the DNA is TGTGCCAGCAGCCCTGGGAGCTCTGGGGCCAACGTCCTGACTTTC.

This chain links TRBV7-9 with TRBJ1-2, with D possibly TRBD1 on 6 matching bases. V lost 5 bases and J lost 6, with 19 bases in between. This CDR3 has 15 residues. CDR1 and CDR2 from the germline V gene are SEHNR and FQNEAQ (reference sequence). CDR3 sequence: CASSPRDTDLHGYTF. The CDR3, as DNA: TGTGCCAGCAGCCCACGGGACACCGATTTGCATGGCTACACCTTC.

In this sample, this clone turned up once. The CDR3 nucleotides read TGTGCCAGCAACGAAGGGGGGGGTACAGGTTTCACTGAAGCTTTCTTT. Its translation: CASNEGGGTGFTEAFF. This chain connects TRBV28 to TRBJ1-1; D might be TRBD1 (6 bases). V lost 7 bases and J 4 bases, leaving 22 bases between the germline ends. Germline CDR1 and CDR2: MDHEN and SYDVKM. The CDR3 runs 16 residues.

The rearrangement links TRBV6-1 to TRBJ1-1; D may be TRBD1 (5 bases). Germline values: CDR1 MNHNS, CDR2 SASEGT. The length of the CDR3 is 16 residues. The V end was cut by 4 bases, the J end by 1 base, with 16 bases between. CDR3 sequence reads: CASSAPGLGRNTEAFF. The CDR3 DNA follows: TGTGCCAGCAGTGCGCCGGGACTGGGACGGAACACTGAAGCTTTCTTT.

The genes are TRBV4-1 and TRBJ1-2, with D possibly TRBD1 on 5 matching bases. The CDR3 is 16 residues long. CDR1 and CDR2 from the germline V gene are MGHRA and YSYEKL. The germline V and J ends were trimmed by 1 base and 5 bases, with 17 bases remaining between them. The CDR3 nucleotides read TGCGCCAGCAGCCAAGTGGGGCCCGCGACGGGTTATGGCTACACCTTC. Amino acid sequence: CASSQVGPATGYGYTF.